The T cell receptor (beta chain) described here comes from a study of blood T cell repertoires in COVID-19. Study-wide background: The analysed material was cDNA or gDNA that came from T cells, B-cell-depleted T cells, or PBMCs.

The V gene lost 6 bases and the J gene lost 4 bases, with 10 bases spanning the gap. Germline V gene data show CDR1 as MNHEY and CDR2 as SVGAGI. The CDR3 extends over 12 amino acids. Original methodology: Scientists estimated how many nucleated cells there were by amplifying reference gene primers. Only in-frame clones appear in the TCRdb table, and some are missing; sequencing was by immunoSEQ multiplex PCR. D and trimming come from the DNA, and the V and J calls and clone size come from that table. The data hold more than 85,000 clones, with 70% to 90% observed a single time. This chain uses TRBV6-5 with TRBJ2-7; TRBD2 is a possible D gene (5 bases). The sequence was obtained from a man between 45 and 60 years old with active COVID-19. Sample: peripheral blood. CDR3 loop: CASSERDYEQYF. The DNA for the CDR3 is TGTGCCAGCAGCGAGAGGGATTACGAGCAGTACTTC.